These 9 T cell receptor beta chains were all obtained from the same sample, sequenced in a study of blood T cell repertoires in COVID-19. Only in-frame clones appear in the TCRdb table, and some are missing; sequencing was by immunoSEQ multiplex PCR. The sample includes about 320,000 clones, about 83% seen only once; the top ten take about 1.2%. Specimen: peripheral blood. These TCRs come from a woman aged 50 to 65 with acute or convalescent COVID-19.

V and J are TRBV4-3 and TRBJ2-7; TRBD1 matches at 9 bases. Losses at the gene ends were 1 base for V and 10 bases for J; bases not matched to a gene: 5. Germline V CDR1 and CDR2: LGHNA, YSLEER. The CDR3 length is 13 residues. The CDR3 here is CASSQGGQGRQYF. CDR3 coding DNA: TGCGCCAGCAGCCAAGGGGGACAGGGACGACAGTACTTC.

V usage is TRBV6-6 and J usage is TRBJ1-2, with no clear D. Germline V gene data show CDR1 as MNHNY and CDR2 as SVGAGI (reference sequence). The CDR3 has 12 amino acids. Between the trimmed V and J ends, which lost 2 bases and 8 bases, there was a span of 9 bases. CDR3 coding DNA: TGTGCCAGCAGTTACGAAGGGAGCGGCTACACCTTC. Amino acid sequence: CASSYEGSGYTF.

The chain couples TRBV10-3 to TRBJ1-1; 9 bases line up with TRBD1. Trimming cost V 8 bases and J 4 bases; bases outside gene matches: 2. The CDR3 is made up of 12 amino acids. The germline V gene has CDR1 ENHRY and CDR2 SYGVKD. CDR3 DNA sequence: TGTGCCATCCAGACAGGGGGCACTGAAGCTTTCTTT. Encoded protein: CAIQTGGTEAFF.

V usage is TRBV12-5 and J usage is TRBJ2-1, with 10 nucleotides matching TRBD2. Germline CDR1 and CDR2: LGHNT and FRNRAP. The CDR3 is 14 amino acids. After removal of 6 bases from V and 7 bases from J, the junction contained 6 bases not matched to a gene. CDR3 residues: CASGVAGGRNEQFF. The CDR3, as DNA: TGTGCTAGTGGCGTAGCGGGAGGAAGAAATGAGCAGTTCTTC.

The genes are TRBV7-3 and TRBJ1-1; D ambiguous. V lost 1 base and J 6 bases, leaving 12 bases between the germline ends. Germline V lookup: CDR1 SGHTA, CDR2 FQGTGA. This CDR3 region has 14 residues. The CDR3 coding sequence is TGTGCCAGCAGCTTAAACGGCGAGAGGGCTGAAGCTTTCTTT. It encodes CASSLNGERAEAFF.

This chain links TRBV12-3 or TRBV12-4 with TRBJ1-2; unclear D gene. The V end was cut by 7 bases, the J end by 3 bases, with 6 bases between. This CDR3 region has 11 residues. The CDR3 DNA sequence: TGTGCCAGCACTAGCGACTATGGCTACACCTTC. It yields the protein CASTSDYGYTF.

The chain has TRBV7-2 and TRBJ2-6; 9 bases agree with TRBD1. The ends lost 11 bases at V and 0 bases at J; junction bases unmatched: 8. Germline V gene lookup returns CDR1 SGHTA and CDR2 FQGNSA. This CDR3 has 16 amino acids. The CDR3 DNA sequence: TGTGCCGTCGCCGGGACAGGGTTCTCTGGGGCCAACGTCCTGACTTTC. This encodes CAVAGTGFSGANVLTF.

V gene TRBV3-1 (or the pseudogene TRBV3-2) combines with J gene TRBJ2-2; 7 bases are shared with TRBD1. V was pared by 1 base and J by 7 bases, with 15 bases of the junction left unmatched. The CDR3 length is 18 residues. The germline gives CDR1 LGHDT, CDR2 YNNKEL (reference sequence). The CDR3 DNA reads TGTGCCAGCAGCCAAGTAGCAGGGGGAAGTCGAGACATCGGGGAGCTGTTTTTT. Translating it yields CASSQVAGGSRDIGELFF.

The chain employs TRBV6-5 and TRBJ1-1; perhaps TRBD1 as D (5 bases). Germline V gene data show CDR1 as MNHEY and CDR2 as SVGAGI. This CDR3 region has 14 residues. The V and J ends lost 7 bases and 0 bases respectively, with 12 bases between them. The CDR3 DNA sequence: TGTGCCAGCACTACACCAGGGATGAACACTGAAGCTTTCTTT. Its translation is CASTTPGMNTEAFF.